This T cell receptor (beta chain) comes out of a study of blood T cell repertoires in COVID-19. Study overall: Collection of acute and convalescent COVID-19 samples took place in the United States, Italy and Spain. PBMCs, B-cell-depleted T cells, or T cells were the source of the cDNA or gDNA that made up the material.

Under the authors' procedure: Reference gene primer amplification gave estimated nucleated cell counts. Assay used: immunoSEQ multiplex PCR; TCRdb lists only in-frame clones, some missing. From that table come the V and J calls and clone size; the DNA was used to work out D and trimming. The sample gives roughly 220,000 clones, approximately 80% of which show up once; just under 20% is in the top ten. The ends lost 9 bases at V and 4 bases at J; junction bases unmatched: 9. The length of the CDR3 is 14 residues. Germline V lookup: CDR1 LNHDA, CDR2 SQIVND (reference sequence). This chain links TRBV19 with TRBJ2-1; 7 bases align to TRBD2. This receptor was identified in a man aged 25-45 years with active or convalescent COVID-19. Sequences were obtained from peripheral blood. The CDR3 loop reads CASPTSGKYNEQFF. For the CDR3, the DNA is TGTGCCAGCCCTACCAGCGGGAAGTACAATGAGCAGTTCTTC.